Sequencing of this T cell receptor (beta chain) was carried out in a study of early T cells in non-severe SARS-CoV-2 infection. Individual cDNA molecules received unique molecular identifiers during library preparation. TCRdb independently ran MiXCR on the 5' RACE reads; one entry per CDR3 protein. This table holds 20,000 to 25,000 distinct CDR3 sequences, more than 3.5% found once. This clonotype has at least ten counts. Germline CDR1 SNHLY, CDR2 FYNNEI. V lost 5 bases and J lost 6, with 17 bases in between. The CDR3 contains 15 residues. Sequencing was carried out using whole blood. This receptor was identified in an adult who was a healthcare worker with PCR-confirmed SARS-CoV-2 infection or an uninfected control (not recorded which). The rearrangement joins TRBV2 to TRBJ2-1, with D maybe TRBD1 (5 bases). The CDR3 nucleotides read TGTGCCAGCAGTAAAGGAGATAGGGGTGGCAATGAGCAGTTCTTC. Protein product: CASSKGDRGGNEQFF. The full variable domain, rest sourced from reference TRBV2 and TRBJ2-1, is EPEVTQTPSHQVTQMGQEVILRCVPISNHLYFYWYRQILGQKVEFLVSFYNNEISEKSEIFDDQFSVERPDGSNFTLKIRSTKLEDSAMYFCASSKGDRGGNEQFFGPGTRLTVL.